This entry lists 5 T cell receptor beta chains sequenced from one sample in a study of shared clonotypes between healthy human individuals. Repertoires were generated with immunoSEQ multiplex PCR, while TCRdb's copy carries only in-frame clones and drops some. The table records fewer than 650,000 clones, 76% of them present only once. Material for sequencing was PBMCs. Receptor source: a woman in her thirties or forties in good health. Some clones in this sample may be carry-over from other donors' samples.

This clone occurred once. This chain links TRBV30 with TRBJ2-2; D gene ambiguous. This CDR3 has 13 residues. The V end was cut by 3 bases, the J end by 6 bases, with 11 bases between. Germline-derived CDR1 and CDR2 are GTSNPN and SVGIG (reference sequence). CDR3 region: CAWRVQMAGELFF. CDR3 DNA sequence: TGTGCCTGGAGAGTTCAGATGGCCGGGGAGCTGTTTTTT.

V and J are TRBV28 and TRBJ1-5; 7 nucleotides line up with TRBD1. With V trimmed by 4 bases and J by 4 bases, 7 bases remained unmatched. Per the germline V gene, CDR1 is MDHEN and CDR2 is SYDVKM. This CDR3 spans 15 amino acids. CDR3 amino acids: CASSSLTGRNQPQHF. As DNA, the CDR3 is TGTGCCAGCAGTTCCCTGACAGGGAGGAATCAGCCCCAGCATTTT.

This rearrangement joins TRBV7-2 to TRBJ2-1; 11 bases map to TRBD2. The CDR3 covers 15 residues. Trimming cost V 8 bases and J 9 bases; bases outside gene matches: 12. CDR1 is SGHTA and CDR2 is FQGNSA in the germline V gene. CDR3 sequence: CASRPGTSGSFEQFF. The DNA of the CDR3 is TGTGCCAGCCGTCCCGGGACTAGCGGTTCGTTTGAGCAGTTCTTC. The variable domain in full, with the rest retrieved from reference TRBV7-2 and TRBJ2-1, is GAGVSQSPSNKVTEKGKDVELRCDPISGHTALYWYRQSLGQGLEFLIYFQGNSAPDKSGLPSDRFSAERTGGSVSTLTIQRTQQEDSAVYLCASRPGTSGSFEQFFGPGTRLTVL.

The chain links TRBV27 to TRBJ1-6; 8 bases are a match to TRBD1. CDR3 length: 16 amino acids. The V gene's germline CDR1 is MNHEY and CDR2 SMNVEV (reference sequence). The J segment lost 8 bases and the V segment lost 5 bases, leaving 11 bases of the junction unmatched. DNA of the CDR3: TGTGCCAGCAGTGAAGACAGGGGCCTGGGGGATTCACCCCTCCACTTT. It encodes CASSEDRGLGDSPLHF.

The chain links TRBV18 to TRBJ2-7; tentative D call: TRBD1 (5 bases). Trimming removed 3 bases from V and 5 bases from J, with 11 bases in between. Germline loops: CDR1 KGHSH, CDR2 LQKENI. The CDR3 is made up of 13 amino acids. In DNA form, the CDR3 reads TGTGCCAGCTCACCCCGGATAGGGGACGAGCAGTACTTC. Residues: CASSPRIGDEQYF. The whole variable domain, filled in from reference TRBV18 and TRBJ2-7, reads NAGVMQNPRHLVRRRGQEARLRCSPMKGHSHVYWYRQLPEEGLKFMVYLQKENIIDESGMPKERFSAEFPKEGPSILRIQQVVRGDSAAYFCASSPRIGDEQYFGPGTRLTVT.